Below, 32 T cell receptor beta chains from the same sample are listed, as sequenced in a study of vaccination effects on CD4 cells after COVID-19. The antigens these receptors bind are not known. TCRdb's table, derived via immunoSEQ multiplex PCR, lists solely in-frame clones and lacks some. The sample lists some 70,000 clones; 70% to 80% were seen once. It was after around 10 days of culture that CD4+ T cells were isolated. Participants were given two doses of BNT162b2 or mRNA-1273 vaccine. Specimen: CD4+ T cells from PBMCs cultured without peptide, collected after COVID-19 vaccination. These receptors were obtained from a human donor who received a COVID-19 vaccine.

V and J are TRBV7-3 and TRBJ2-2; 13 bases match TRBD2. This CDR3 region has 16 residues. Germline values: CDR1 SGHTA, CDR2 FQGTGA. The trim removed 5 bases at V and 4 bases at J, leaving 4 bases unmatched. CDR3 in DNA: TGTGCCAGCAGCGGGGGACTAGCGGGACTCACCGGGGAGCTGTTTTTT. Protein product: CASSGGLAGLTGELFF.

This chain uses TRBV13 with TRBJ2-7, with 8 bases identical to TRBD1. CDR1 and CDR2 from the germline V gene are PRHDT and FYEKMQ (reference sequence). CDR3 length: 17 amino acids. V was clipped by 2 bases and J by 6 bases; unmatched bases: 15. CDR3 protein: CASSLQTDRVLDGEQYV. The CDR3, as DNA: TGTGCCAGCAGCTTACAAACGGACAGGGTTCTTGATGGCGAGCAGTACGTC.

This chain joins TRBV19 and TRBJ2-1; possibly TRBD1 for D (6 bases). The V gene lost 6 bases and the J gene lost 0 bases, with 12 bases spanning the gap. The CDR3 totals 15 residues. Germline CDR1 is LNHDA and CDR2 is SQIVND (reference sequence). The CDR3 DNA reads as TGTGCCAGTAGGGAGGACAGAAGCTCCTACAATGAGCAGTTCTTC. It yields the protein CASREDRSSYNEQFF.

This chain links TRBV19 with TRBJ2-1, with D maybe TRBD2 (6 bases). Germline values: CDR1 LNHDA, CDR2 SQIVND (reference sequence). The CDR3 covers 16 residues. With 3 bases removed from V and 2 bases from J, the gap between germline ends came to 14 bases. CDR3 in amino acids: CASSMGGVGTYNEQFF. CDR3 nucleotides: TGTGCCAGTAGTATGGGGGGTGTAGGGACCTACAATGAGCAGTTCTTC.

This rearrangement joins TRBV18 to TRBJ1-5; a possible D gene is TRBD1 (5 bases). V was shortened by 6 bases and J by 5 bases, with 11 bases between the two germline ends. The CDR3 contains 13 residues. CDR1 and CDR2 from the germline V gene are KGHSH and LQKENI. The CDR3 DNA reads as TGTGCCAGCTCCGGGGCTTTGGATCAGCCCCAGCATTTT. Amino acid sequence: CASSGALDQPQHF.

The chain carries TRBV28 and TRBJ2-7; D not certain. V was shortened by 5 bases and J by 7 bases, with 18 bases between the two germline ends. The CDR3 length is 14 residues. Germline assignment: CDR1 MDHEN and CDR2 SYDVKM. The DNA of the CDR3 is TGTGCCAGCAGTCCCCACGGACCTCTGAGGGAGCAGTACGTC. Protein product: CASSPHGPLREQYV.

The genes are TRBV15 and TRBJ2-1; TRBD1 aligns across 9 bases. Looked up from germline, CDR1 is LNHNV and CDR2 is YYDKDF (reference sequence). With 5 bases clipped from V and 7 bases from J, the junction kept 9 bases outside the gene matches. The CDR3 covers 15 residues. CDR3 region: CATSGTGPLRNEQFF. CDR3 DNA: TGTGCCACCAGCGGGACAGGGCCCCTGAGGAATGAGCAGTTCTTC.

The chain has TRBV7-2 and TRBJ1-2; D may be TRBD1 (5 bases). The germline V and J ends were trimmed by 1 base and 5 bases, with 8 bases remaining between them. The germline V gene encodes CDR1 SGHTA and CDR2 FQGNSA. The CDR3 totals 13 residues. The DNA for the CDR3 is TGTGCCAGCAGCTTAGGGGAGGGGTATGGCTACACCTTC. Translated, it gives CASSLGEGYGYTF. Full variable domain (missing parts from reference TRBV7-2 and TRBJ1-2): GAGVSQSPSNKVTEKGKDVELRCDPISGHTALYWYRQSLGQGLEFLIYFQGNSAPDKSGLPSDRFSAERTGGSVSTLTIQRTQQEDSAVYLCASSLGEGYGYTFGSGTRLTVV.

Only a few counts were recorded for this clone. This sequence joins TRBV29-1 and TRBJ1-4; TRBD1 is a possible D gene (5 bases). The V and J ends lost 7 bases and 8 bases respectively, with 20 bases between them. This CDR3 comprises 14 residues. Germline V gives CDR1 SQVTM, CDR2 ANQGSEA. CDR3 sequence (DNA): TGCAGCGGGGGCGTCGGGGGTATTGGGGAAAAACTGTTTTTT. Amino acids: CSGGVGGIGEKLFF. The whole variable domain, filled in from reference TRBV29-1 and TRBJ1-4, reads SAVISQKPSRDICQRGTSLTIQCQVDSQVTMMFWYRQQPGQSLTLIATANQGSEATYESGFVIDKFPISRPNLTFSTLTVSNMSPEDSSIYLCSGGVGGIGEKLFFGSGTQLSVL.

This clone showed up just once. The rearrangement links TRBV18 to TRBJ1-1; perhaps TRBD1 as D (5 bases). This CDR3 spans 16 amino acids. Germline CDR1 is KGHSH and CDR2 is LQKENI. V was shortened by 4 bases and J by 0 bases, with 15 bases between the two germline ends. CDR3 sequence (DNA): TGTGCCAGCTCACTACAAACCGGGACGGTGAACACTGAAGCTTTCTTT. It encodes CASSLQTGTVNTEAFF.

In its sample, this clone was seen a few times. This chain links TRBV7-2 with TRBJ1-2; D not certain. V shed 1 base and J shed 7 bases, with 16 bases lying between them. Germline values: CDR1 SGHTA, CDR2 FQGNSA. This CDR3 has 15 residues. CDR3: CASSLEGSLLSGYTF. The CDR3 region has the DNA TGTGCCAGCAGCTTAGAGGGCAGCCTTTTATCTGGCTACACCTTC.

The V and J genes are TRBV24-1 and TRBJ2-2, with TRBD1 as a possible D gene (5 bases). The CDR3 extends over 12 amino acids. Germline CDR1 reads KGHDR; CDR2 reads SFDVKD. The ends were cut back, 4 bases at V and 7 bases at J, with 6 bases in the middle. Written as DNA, the CDR3 is TGTGCCACCAGTGAGGGGCTCGGGGAGCTGTTTTTT. Protein product: CATSEGLGELFF.

The chain links TRBV5-6 to TRBJ2-1; D unclear. V gave up 0 bases and J gave up 4 bases, with 5 bases separating them. The CDR3 sequence is 13 residues long. CDR1 SGHDT and CDR2 YYEEEE come from the germline V gene. Written as DNA, the CDR3 is TGTGCCAGCAGCTTGGACAGATACAATGAGCAGTTCTTC. Protein sequence: CASSLDRYNEQFF. The variable domain in full, completed from reference TRBV5-6 and TRBJ2-1, reads DAGVTQSPTHLIKTRGQQVTLRCSPKSGHDTVSWYQQALGQGPQFIFQYYEEEERQRGNFPDRFSGHQFPNYSSELNVNALLLGDSALYLCASSLDRYNEQFFGPGTRLTVL.

The gene calls are TRBV7-8 and TRBJ1-1, with D unresolved. The CDR3 contains 16 residues. The germline V gene encodes CDR1 SGHVS and CDR2 FQNEAQ. The germline V and J ends were trimmed by 1 base and 0 bases, with 12 bases remaining between them. In DNA, the CDR3 is TGTGCCAGCAGCTTAGAAGCGTCAGGAGTGAACACTGAAGCTTTCTTT. It codes for CASSLEASGVNTEAFF. The variable domain in full, completed from reference TRBV7-8 and TRBJ1-1, reads GAGVSQSPRYKVAKRGQDVALRCDPISGHVSLFWYQQALGQGPEFLTYFQNEAQLDKSGLPSDRFFAERPEGSVSTLKIQRTQQEDSAVYLCASSLEASGVNTEAFFGQGTRLTVV.

The chain links TRBV9 to TRBJ2-4, with 9 nucleotides matching TRBD1. The V gene's germline CDR1 is SGDLS and CDR2 YYNGEE. The CDR3 is made up of 15 amino acids. Trimming cost V 4 bases and J 7 bases; bases outside gene matches: 9. In DNA, the CDR3 is TGTGCCAGCAGCCCCCGGCGGACAGGGGAGAACATTCAGTACTTC. Translating it yields CASSPRRTGENIQYF.

V and J are TRBV18 and TRBJ2-3; 9 bases line up with TRBD2. The CDR3 is 21 residues long. Germline loops: CDR1 KGHSH, CDR2 LQKENI. The V segment lost 3 bases and the J segment 2 bases; nucleotides outside the gene matches: 21. This chain's CDR3 is CASSPQRTQTSGKTNTDTQYF. The CDR3 DNA is TGTGCCAGCTCACCTCAGAGAACCCAGACTAGCGGCAAAACTAACACAGATACGCAGTATTTT.

This clone was detected a few times. V usage is TRBV5-1 and J usage is TRBJ1-6, with TRBD1 matching 9 bases. The CDR3 is 14 residues long. Trimming took 5 bases from V and 9 from J; bases not matched to a gene: 6. From germline, CDR1 is SGHRS and CDR2 YFSETQ. The CDR3 protein is CASREGTGTSPLHF. The CDR3 region has the DNA TGCGCCAGCAGGGAAGGGACAGGGACTTCACCCCTCCACTTT.

The CDR3 loop reads CASRPTGDYNSPLHF. The CDR3 nucleotides are TGTGCCAGCAGGCCGACAGGGGACTATAATTCACCCCTCCACTTT. The chain uses TRBV6-5 and TRBJ1-6; TRBD1 aligns across 8 bases. The CDR3 is made up of 15 amino acids. Trimming at V came to 6 bases and at J to 3 bases, leaving 4 bases not matched to a gene. Germline assignment: CDR1 MNHEY and CDR2 SVGAGI.

The chain is built from TRBV7-9 and TRBJ1-4; 8 nucleotides line up with TRBD1. The germline V gene has CDR1 SEHNR and CDR2 FQNEAQ (reference sequence). With 5 bases clipped from V and 5 bases from J, the junction kept 13 bases outside the gene matches. The CDR3 length is 17 residues. This CDR3 reads CASSPSATGDLNEKLFF. The CDR3 DNA sequence: TGTGCCAGCAGCCCGAGCGCGACAGGGGATTTAAATGAAAAACTGTTTTTT.

This chain links TRBV24-1 with TRBJ2-3; D perhaps matches TRBD1 (6 bases). There are 17 residues in the CDR3. CDR1 is KGHDR and CDR2 is SFDVKD in the germline V gene. The germline V and J ends were trimmed by 3 bases and 3 bases, with 18 bases remaining between them. The CDR3 sequence is CATSDPLGGQSTDTQYF. CDR3 bases: TGTGCCACCAGTGATCCCCTTGGGGGCCAGTCGACAGATACGCAGTATTTT.

The V and J genes are TRBV7-2 and TRBJ2-7, with 8 bases lining up with TRBD2. CDR3 size: 13 residues. The germline V gene encodes CDR1 SGHTA and CDR2 FQGNSA. CDR3 nucleotide sequence: TGTGCCAGCAGTTTAGCGGGGAGTTACGAGCAGTACGTC. Translation: CASSLAGSYEQYV.

The CDR3 region has the DNA TGTGCCAGCAGCTTTTACGGAACCGGGGAGCTGTTTTTT. Translating it yields CASSFYGTGELFF. The V and J genes are TRBV7-9 and TRBJ2-2; D unresolved. The CDR3 extends over 13 amino acids. CDR1 and CDR2 (germline): SEHNR, FQNEAQ (reference sequence). Trimming took off 3 bases at V and 5 bases at J, with 7 bases between the two ends.

This chain joins TRBV29-1 and TRBJ1-1; 9 bases are shared with TRBD1. CDR3 size: 12 residues. From germline, CDR1 is SQVTM and CDR2 ANQGSEA. V dropped 7 bases and J dropped 3; count of bases not matched to a gene: 3. The chain's CDR3 is CSGDRVDTEAFF. CDR3 nucleotide sequence: TGCAGCGGGGACAGGGTGGACACTGAAGCTTTCTTT.

The chain is built from TRBV7-7 and TRBJ2-3; 8 nucleotides align to TRBD1. The CDR3 extends over 13 amino acids. The junction had 0 bases not matched to a gene; V was cut back by 3 bases and J by 4 bases. Germline V gene data show CDR1 as SSHAT and CDR2 as FNYEAQ (reference sequence). The CDR3 sequence: CASSLGQADTQYF. CDR3 bases: TGTGCCAGCAGCTTGGGACAGGCAGATACGCAGTATTTT. The full variable domain, rest sourced from reference TRBV7-7 and TRBJ2-3, is GAGVSQSPRYKVTKRGQDVTLRCDPISSHATLYWYQQALGQGPEFLTYFNYEAQPDKSGLPSDRFSAERPEGSISTLTIQRTEQRDSAMYRCASSLGQADTQYFGPGTRLTVL.

The chain joins TRBV9 to TRBJ1-2; no firm D call. V was clipped by 0 bases and J by 5 bases, with 14 bases between them. CDR1 and CDR2 (germline): SGDLS, YYNGEE. The CDR3 loop spans 15 amino acids. The CDR3 is CASSVGTGLDYGYTF. The DNA of the CDR3 is TGTGCCAGCAGCGTAGGGACGGGTTTAGATTATGGCTACACCTTC.

This clone was counted a single time. The CDR3 region is CASSFATSGGAFEQFF. The CDR3 DNA follows: TGTGCCAGCAGCTTTGCAACTAGCGGGGGGGCCTTTGAGCAGTTCTTC. This chain uses TRBV7-2 with TRBJ2-1, with 13 bases identical to TRBD2. The CDR3 has 16 amino acids. V was pared by 3 bases and J by 9 bases, with 8 bases of the junction left unmatched. CDR1 and CDR2 from the germline V gene are SGHTA and FQGNSA.

The CDR3 nucleotides read TGTGCCACCAGCAGAGTGGGTCTTACTGAAGCTTTCTTT. Translated, it gives CATSRVGLTEAFF. The chain carries TRBV15 and TRBJ1-1; no clear D. CDR3 size: 13 residues. With 1 base removed from V and 5 bases from J, the gap between germline ends came to 8 bases. CDR1 and CDR2 from the germline V gene are LNHNV and YYDKDF (reference sequence).

The V gene is TRBV24-1, the J gene TRBJ2-1; perhaps D is TRBD1 or TRBD2 (5 bases each). The CDR3 runs to 16 residues. Germline lookup yields CDR1 KGHDR and CDR2 SFDVKD. V was trimmed by 2 bases and J by 0 bases, leaving 10 bases between them. CDR3 bases: TGTGCCACCAGTGATTCCCCAGGGAGCTCCTACAATGAGCAGTTCTTC. Amino acids: CATSDSPGSSYNEQFF.

V and J are TRBV5-1 and TRBJ2-1; D not certain. The CDR3 is 16 residues long. Germline CDR1 reads SGHRS; CDR2 reads YFSETQ. Trimming stripped 0 bases from V and 6 bases from J, with 16 bases between. CDR3 bases: TGCGCCAGCAGCTTGGCCGAAGGGTCCCTGGGCAATGAGCAGTTCTTC. Translation: CASSLAEGSLGNEQFF.

The rearrangement links TRBV18 to TRBJ1-4; a possible D gene is TRBD1 (6 bases). Germline V gene lookup returns CDR1 KGHSH and CDR2 LQKENI. The CDR3 is 15 residues long. Trimming cost V 6 bases and J 0 bases, with 11 bases left between them. In DNA, the CDR3 is TGTGCCAGCTCGGCACAGGGTGCAACTAATGAAAAACTGTTTTTT. As protein: CASSAQGATNEKLFF.

This chain links TRBV6-5 with TRBJ2-7; D not resolved. The CDR3 is 13 amino acids. Trimming stripped 1 base from V and 9 bases from J, with 13 bases between. Germline lookup yields CDR1 MNHEY and CDR2 SVGAGI. Here the CDR3 reads CASSYLGVLAQYV. The CDR3 DNA follows: TGTGCCAGCAGTTACTTAGGTGTGTTGGCGCAGTACGTC.

This clone was recorded only once. The chain couples TRBV9 to TRBJ1-1, with 9 bases matching TRBD1. V gave up 3 bases and J gave up 4 bases; unmatched junction bases: 7. The CDR3 runs to 15 residues. Germline values: CDR1 SGDLS, CDR2 YYNGEE. CDR3 nucleotides: TGTGCCAGCAGCGCACGACAGGGGGGTAGCACTGAAGCTTTCTTT. Residues: CASSARQGGSTEAFF.